A single sample gave rise to the 7 T cell receptor beta chains below, sequenced in a study of CD8 T cells in Susac syndrome. When the RNA was reverse transcribed, random hexamers were used with an input of roughly 0.5 to 1 ug. MiXCR was run by TCRdb on the immunoSEQ multiplex PCR reads, yielding one entry per CDR3 protein. The data contain about 200,000 distinct CDR3 sequences, 95% of them singletons. Sequencing used CD4+ T cells from PBMCs. The receptors come from a human donor in good health.

This chain connects TRBV13 to TRBJ2-7, with D possibly being TRBD1 (6 bases). V was clipped by 4 bases and J by 6 bases, with 13 bases between them. CDR1 PRHDT and CDR2 FYEKMQ come from the germline V gene (reference sequence). The CDR3 covers 13 residues. CDR3: CASSSYRVSEQYF. The CDR3 bases are TGTGCCAGCAGCTCCTACAGGGTTAGCGAGCAGTACTTC. The full variable domain, completed using reference TRBV13 and TRBJ2-7, is AAGVIQSPRHLIKEKRETATLKCYPIPRHDTVYWYQQGPGQDPQFLISFYEKMQSDKGSIPDRFSAQQFSDYHSELNMSSLELGDSALYFCASSSYRVSEQYFGPGTRLTVT.

V is TRBV20-1 and J is TRBJ1-1; D perhaps matches TRBD1 (6 bases). Per germline, CDR1 DFQATT and CDR2 SNEGSKA (reference sequence). Trimming shortened V by 2 bases and J by 0 bases, and 10 bases separated the two germline ends. CDR3 size: 14 residues. The CDR3 region is CSARFPGVNTEAFF. The CDR3 nucleotides are TGCAGTGCTAGATTCCCAGGGGTGAACACTGAAGCTTTCTTT.

The chain links TRBV27 to TRBJ1-2; perhaps TRBD1 as D (5 bases). V lost 5 bases, J lost 8 bases, and 18 bases lay in between. This CDR3 has 14 amino acids. CDR1 and CDR2 (germline): MNHEY, SMNVEV (reference sequence). CDR3 amino acids: CASSVDTGRFGYTF. The CDR3 nucleotides are TGTGCCAGCAGTGTGGACACGGGGCGGTTCGGCTACACCTTC.

The chain recombines TRBV4-1 with TRBJ1-5, with D perhaps TRBD1 (6 bases). The CDR3 spans 17 residues. The V end lost 4 bases, the J end lost 2 bases, and 18 bases lay between the germline ends. The V gene's germline CDR1 is MGHRA and CDR2 YSYEKL. The CDR3 here is CASSRPQGILRNQPQHF. The CDR3 DNA reads as TGCGCCAGCAGCCGGCCACAGGGAATATTGCGCAATCAGCCCCAGCATTTT.

In this sample, this clonotype turned up once. The CDR3 nucleotides read TGTGCCAGCAGTTACCGCCGACAGTTGAAGCATTTT. Translation gives CASSYRRQLKHF. The genes are TRBV6-2 or TRBV6-3 and TRBJ1-5; D is possibly TRBD1 (5 bases). The CDR3 is 12 residues long. Trimming removed 2 bases from V and 14 bases from J, with 13 bases in between. CDR1 and CDR2 (germline): MNHEY, SVGEGT.

The V call is TRBV29-1, the J call TRBJ2-7; no clear D gene. CDR1 is SQVTM and CDR2 is ANQGSEA in the germline V gene. Trimming pared 4 bases from V and 7 bases from J, leaving 14 bases between. The CDR3 is 12 amino acids. The CDR3 bases are TGCAGCGTTGTTTCCCTTCTATGGGAGCAGTACTTC. It yields the protein CSVVSLLWEQYF.

V gene TRBV6-5 combines with J gene TRBJ2-7, with TRBD2 matching over 10 bases. The germline V gene has CDR1 MNHEY and CDR2 SVGAGI. The CDR3 covers 15 residues. V dropped 6 bases and J dropped 2; count of bases not matched to a gene: 7. CDR3 bases: TGTGCCAGCAGGGAGACTAGCGGGCGACCCTACGAGCAGTACGTC. The encoded protein is CASRETSGRPYEQYV.